This TCR beta chain is drawn from a study of T cell repertoires in aging, cancer and after chemotherapy (dated by TCRdb to the late 2010s). In the study overall: Donors were distributed across six age groups ranging from 30 or younger to 70 or older, with at least three individuals included per group. In the hematological group, the paired samples taken before and after chemotherapy came from chronic lymphocytic leukemia patients given fludarabine- or bendamustine-based regimens. The complete dataset included some 9 million TCR reads. To look at immunoaging and at how T cells reconstitute after chemotherapy, the study profiled TCR beta repertoires in peripheral blood from both healthy donors and cancer patients. A cohort of roughly 220 cancer patients (around 93 with hematological and approximately 120 with solid cancers) was assembled, and approximately 99 healthy donors were included as a reference group. What the research found in general, with its limitations: In both cancer cohorts, median generation probability rose over the chemotherapy interval, which suggests that the repertoire was reconstituted through rebound thymic output. According to the authors, the repertoire data do not permit conclusions about immunological memory after chemotherapy. Compared with age-matched healthy donors, untreated patients with hematological or solid cancers had significantly lower TCR diversity and higher clonality in blood. Lymphoid organ infiltration was present in hematological cancer patients, and this infiltration may itself impair thymic emigration or peripheral T cell expansion. Declining TCR diversity with age in healthy donors was mainly explained by loss of richness; in cancer patients, loss of evenness also contributed.

Rearranged TRB sequences spanning V, D and J segments were amplified by multiplex touch-down PCR using a mixed TRB-A/B primer pool. Illumina adapters and sample indices were added to the amplicons in two consecutive PCR reactions performed with Phusion HS II polymerase. After gel purification with the NucleoSpin Gel and PCR Clean-up kit, the amplicons were checked using Qubit and an Agilent 2100 Bioanalyzer. Sequencing of libraries was carried out on an Illumina MiSeq in 600-cycle, single-indexed, paired-end runs. Processing in the source paper ran as follows. MiXCR versions 2.12 and 3.0.5 were used to process the TRB sequences. Each unique CDR3 nucleotide sequence was treated as one clone, and only productive sequences with two or more reads were kept. The repertoire metrics were Shannon diversity, evenness, clonality (defined as one minus evenness), and alpha-parameterized diversity profiles covering alpha 0 to 5. The IGoR algorithm was used to calculate generation probabilities of clones in the paired pre- and post-chemotherapy samples. TCRdb passed the public sequencing reads through fastp at Q25 and MiXCR, retaining productive beta sequences. CDR3 protein duplicates are merged, each entry listing the most common genes and DNA. Clone size and V and J calls follow TCRdb, not the original study. Recorded for this sample are 6,000 to 8,000 distinct CDR3 sequences; approximately 20% of them occurred a single time. The biggest ten clones account for roughly 2.7% of the sample.

Turning to this clonotype: Its antigen remains unidentified. No much larger clonotype is one base removed from it; base qualities were not supplied.

TCR beta rearrangements were amplified from genomic DNA extracted from peripheral blood rather than from sorted cells or RNA. This receptor was obtained from a human donor with a blood cancer. Sequenced: blood.

Read as DNA, the sequence is TGTGCCAGCAGCTTTTCAGCGGGGGGCCTAAGCCAAGAGACCCAGTACTTC. This sequence encodes CASSFSAGGLSQETQYF. The chain links TRBV5-4 with TRBJ2-5, and TRBD2 aligns with 9 junction nucleotides. V and J are trimmed by 2 bases and 1 base, and the gene matches miss 9 bases of the junction. Spanning cysteine to phenylalanine, the CDR3 consists of 17 amino acids. The retained sequence is limited to the CDR3, 51 bases, with the frame set at the first base. CDR1 and CDR2 are read off the germline V gene (reference sequence) as SGHNT and YYREEE.